This TCR beta chain was recorded in a study of T cell responses to AZD1222 COVID-19 vaccine. Study-wide findings and caveats: Nearly half of unique spike-specific TCRs reportedly avoided B.1.351 and B.1.1.7 mutated regions. Only a handful of people who got AZD1222 tested seropositive at baseline. The peak T cell response came first, and repertoires were sampled only after it. Along spike, vaccine-associated CD4 TCRs were found throughout, with dominance at 160-218 and 743-854.

Comments on this clone: Its specificity is not known.

Sequencing used immunoSEQ multiplex PCR; TCRdb keeps in-frame clones, though not all of them. The data hold over 130,000 clones, with 88% observed a single time. The germline V gene has CDR1 DFQATT and CDR2 SNEGSKA (reference sequence). The CDR3 has 13 amino acids. Trimming left V 3 bases short and J 4 bases short, with 12 bases between. The rearrangement joins TRBV20-1 to TRBJ1-1; D is unclear. The receptor comes from an adult who received the AZD1222 COVID-19 vaccine. Sequenced here: peripheral blood, sampled 28 days after the second AZD1222 dose. The CDR3: CSASPPLGTEAFF. In DNA form, the CDR3 reads TGCAGTGCTAGTCCCCCCTTGGGCACTGAAGCTTTCTTT.